The clone carrying this T cell receptor beta chain was picked up one time. Its target is not known. The source of the sample is a study of cytomegalovirus exposure and HLA in healthy donors. V gave up 2 bases and J gave up 4 bases, with 6 bases separating them. Germline V gene sequence: CDR1 DFQATT, CDR2 SNEGSKA (reference sequence). The CDR3 consists of 11 residues. Each donor was nominally healthy when sampled (though unrecorded immune exposures were likely). Researchers ran the PCR with 60 Vbeta and 13 Jbeta primers. Clones were sequenced by immunoSEQ multiplex PCR, and TCRdb holds only the in-frame ones, with some missing. The sample shows under 150,000 clones, just under 80% of them seen only once. Study-wide results and limits: Presence/absence results assume similar sequencing depth per donor, which may not hold. A later analysis linked a missense DCLRE1C variant to TCR beta V- and J-gene trimming. Most TCR sequences were seen very rarely across donors, but some public TCRs occurred in many.

The clonotype was recovered from a woman aged 18 to 35 in good health and CMV-seronegative. Sequenced input: PBMCs. This sequence joins TRBV20-1 and TRBJ2-7; no clear D. The CDR3 region has the DNA TGCAGTGCTAGATCGACTTACGAGCAGTACTTC. This gives the protein CSARSTYEQYF.